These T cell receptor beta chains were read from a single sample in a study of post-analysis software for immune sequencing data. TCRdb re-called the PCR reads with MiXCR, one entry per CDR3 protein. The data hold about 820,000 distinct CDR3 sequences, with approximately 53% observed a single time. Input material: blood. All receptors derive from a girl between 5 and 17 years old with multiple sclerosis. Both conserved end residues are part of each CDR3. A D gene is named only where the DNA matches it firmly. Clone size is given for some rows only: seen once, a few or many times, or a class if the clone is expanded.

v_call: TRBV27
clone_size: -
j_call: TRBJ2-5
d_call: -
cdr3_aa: CASSSKGSQETQYF
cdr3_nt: TGTGCCAGCAGTTCCAAAGGATCCCAAGAGACCCAGTACTTC

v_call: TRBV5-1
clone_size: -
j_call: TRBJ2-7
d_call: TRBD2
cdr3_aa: CASSLDSSSGRYF
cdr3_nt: TGCGCCAGCAGCTTAGACAGCTCTAGCGGGAGGTACTTC

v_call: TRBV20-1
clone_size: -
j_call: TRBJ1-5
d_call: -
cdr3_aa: CSAKADSNQPQHF
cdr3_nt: TGCAGTGCTAAGGCTGATAGCAATCAGCCCCAGCATTTT

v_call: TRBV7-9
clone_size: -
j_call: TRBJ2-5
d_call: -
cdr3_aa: CASSFGGPLREQYF
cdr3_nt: TGTGCCAGCAGCTTTGGGGGACCCCTCAGGGAGCAGTACTTC

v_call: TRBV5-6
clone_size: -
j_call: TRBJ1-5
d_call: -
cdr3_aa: CASSWRREAPQHF
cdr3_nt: TGTGCCAGCAGCTGGCGGAGGGAAGCGCCCCAGCATTTT

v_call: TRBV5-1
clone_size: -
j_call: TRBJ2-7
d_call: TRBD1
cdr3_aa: CASSHSPQGASYEQYF
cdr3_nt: TGCGCCAGCAGCCATTCGCCCCAGGGGGCGTCCTACGAGCAGTACTTC

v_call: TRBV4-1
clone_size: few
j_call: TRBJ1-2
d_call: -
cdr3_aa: CASSQEPGLIYGYTF
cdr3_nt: TGCGCCAGCAGCCAAGAACCGGGACTCATCTATGGCTACACCTTC

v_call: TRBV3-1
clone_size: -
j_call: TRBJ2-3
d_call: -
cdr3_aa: CASSQEARVPDTQYF
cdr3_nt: TGTGCCAGCAGCCAAGAGGCCCGAGTCCCAGATACGCAGTATTTT

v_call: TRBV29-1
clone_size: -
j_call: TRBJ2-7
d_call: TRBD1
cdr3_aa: CSVGKGTGFGDEQYF
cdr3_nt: TGCAGCGTTGGGAAAGGGACAGGGTTTGGCGATGAGCAGTACTTC

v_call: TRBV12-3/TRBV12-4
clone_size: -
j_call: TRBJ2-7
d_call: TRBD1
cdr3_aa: CASSPPGTGLIHEQYF
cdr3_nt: TGTGCCAGCAGTCCACCCGGGACAGGGTTAATTCACGAGCAGTACTTC

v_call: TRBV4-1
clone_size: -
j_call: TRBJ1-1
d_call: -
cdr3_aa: CASSQAPGGRREAFF
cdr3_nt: TGCGCCAGCAGCCAAGCCCCCGGGGGACGGCGCGAAGCTTTCTTT

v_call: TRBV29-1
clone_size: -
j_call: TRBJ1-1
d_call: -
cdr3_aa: CSVGDIQVHTEAFF
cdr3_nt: TGCAGCGTTGGGGACATCCAGGTCCACACTGAAGCTTTCTTT

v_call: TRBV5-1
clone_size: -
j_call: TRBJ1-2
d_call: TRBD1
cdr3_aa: CASRAWDRGQVWYGYTF
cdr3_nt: TGCGCCAGCAGAGCCTGGGACAGGGGGCAGGTCTGGTATGGCTACACCTTC

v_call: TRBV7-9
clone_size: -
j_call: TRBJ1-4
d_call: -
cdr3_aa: CASSPRTNKGARANEKLFF
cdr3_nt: TGTGCCAGCAGCCCTCGGACAAACAAAGGGGCCAGGGCTAATGAAAAACTGTTTTTT

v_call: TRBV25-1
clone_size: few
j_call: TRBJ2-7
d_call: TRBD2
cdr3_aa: CASSELSGAGSYEQYF
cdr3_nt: TGTGCCAGCAGTGAATTGAGCGGGGCAGGCTCCTACGAGCAGTACTTC

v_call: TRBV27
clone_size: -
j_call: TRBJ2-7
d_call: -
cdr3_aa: CASRPRGPGTYEQYF
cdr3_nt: TGTGCCAGCAGACCCAGGGGTCCCGGAACCTACGAGCAGTACTTC

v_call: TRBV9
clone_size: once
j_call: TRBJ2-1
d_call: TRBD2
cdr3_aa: CASSASGRAYNEQFF
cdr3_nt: TGTGCCAGCAGCGCAAGCGGGAGGGCCTACAATGAGCAGTTCTTC

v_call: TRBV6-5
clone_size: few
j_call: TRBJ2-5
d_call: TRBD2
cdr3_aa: CASRTGTSGQQYF
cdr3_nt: TGTGCCAGCAGAACCGGGACTAGCGGGCAGCAGTACTTC

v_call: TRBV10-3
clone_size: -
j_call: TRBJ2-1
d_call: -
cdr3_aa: CAISESTRNEQFF
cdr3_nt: TGTGCCATCAGTGAGTCGACGAGGAATGAGCAGTTCTTC

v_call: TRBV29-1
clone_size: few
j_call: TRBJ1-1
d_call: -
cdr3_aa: CSVPGNTEAFF
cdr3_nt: TGCAGCGTTCCAGGTAACACTGAAGCTTTCTTT

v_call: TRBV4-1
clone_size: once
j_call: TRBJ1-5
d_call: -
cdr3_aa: CASSQGGEYSNQPQHF
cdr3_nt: TGCGCCAGCAGCCAAGGGGGCGAGTATAGCAATCAGCCCCAGCATTTT

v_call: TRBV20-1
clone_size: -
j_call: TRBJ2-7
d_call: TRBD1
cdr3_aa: CSAMTGTPYEQYF
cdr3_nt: TGCAGTGCTATGACAGGGACGCCCTACGAGCAGTACTTC

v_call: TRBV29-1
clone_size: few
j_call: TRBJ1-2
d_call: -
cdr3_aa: CSAQGGWPQGPDGYTF
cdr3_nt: TGCAGCGCCCAAGGGGGGTGGCCTCAGGGTCCGGATGGCTACACCTTC

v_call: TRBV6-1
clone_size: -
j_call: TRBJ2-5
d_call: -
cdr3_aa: CATTGSWGETQYF
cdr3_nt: TGTGCCACCACAGGGTCCTGGGGGGAGACCCAGTACTTC

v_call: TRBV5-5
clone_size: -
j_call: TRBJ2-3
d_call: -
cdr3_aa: CASSLAPSDTQYF
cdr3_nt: TGTGCCAGCAGCTTGGCTCCGTCAGATACGCAGTATTTT

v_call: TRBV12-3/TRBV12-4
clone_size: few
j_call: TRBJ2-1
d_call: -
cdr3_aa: CASSPGTRGGMKEQFF
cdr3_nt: TGTGCCAGCAGTCCAGGGACTAGAGGGGGCATGAAGGAGCAGTTCTTC

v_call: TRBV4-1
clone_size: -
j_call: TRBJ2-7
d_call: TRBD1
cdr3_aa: CASSLPGTGNYEQYF
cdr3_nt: TGCGCCAGCAGCCTTCCCGGGACAGGGAACTACGAGCAGTACTTC

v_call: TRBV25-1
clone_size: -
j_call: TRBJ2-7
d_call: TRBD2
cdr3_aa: CASRSSGRLFSSSYEQYF
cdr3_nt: TGTGCCAGCAGAAGTAGCGGGAGACTTTTTTCCTCCTCCTACGAGCAGTACTTC

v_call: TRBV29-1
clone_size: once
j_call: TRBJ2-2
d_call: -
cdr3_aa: CSVTSSGWTGGELFF
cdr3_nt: TGCAGCGTAACCTCTAGCGGCTGGACAGGCGGGGAGCTGTTTTTT

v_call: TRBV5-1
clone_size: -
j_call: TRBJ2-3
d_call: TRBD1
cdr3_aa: CASSPQDRDKQYF
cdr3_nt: TGCGCCAGCAGCCCACAGGACAGGGACAAACAGTATTTT

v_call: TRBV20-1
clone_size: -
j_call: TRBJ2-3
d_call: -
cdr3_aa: CSALTGDGTDTQYF
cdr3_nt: TGCAGTGCTTTGACAGGCGACGGCACAGATACGCAGTATTTT

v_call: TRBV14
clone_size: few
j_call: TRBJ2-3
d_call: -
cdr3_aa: CASSQVGGSLDTQYF
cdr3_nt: TGTGCCAGCAGCCAAGTAGGGGGGTCCCTAGATACGCAGTATTTT

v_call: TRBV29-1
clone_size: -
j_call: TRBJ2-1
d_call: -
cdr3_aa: CSVEICGWRNEQFF
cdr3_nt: TGCAGCGTTGAAATTTGTGGGTGGCGCAATGAGCAGTTCTTC

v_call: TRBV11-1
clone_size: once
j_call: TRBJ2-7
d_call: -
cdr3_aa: CAGSPYVVNYEQYF
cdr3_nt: TGTGCCGGCAGCCCCTACGTTGTGAACTACGAGCAGTACTTC

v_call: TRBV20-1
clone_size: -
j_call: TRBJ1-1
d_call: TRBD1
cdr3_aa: CSARPLGQGNTEAFF
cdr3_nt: TGCAGTGCTAGGCCCTTAGGACAGGGGAACACTGAAGCTTTCTTT

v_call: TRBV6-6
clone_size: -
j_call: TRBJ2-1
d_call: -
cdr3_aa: CASRQGDLQFF
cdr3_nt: TGTGCCAGCAGGCAAGGGGACTTGCAGTTCTTC

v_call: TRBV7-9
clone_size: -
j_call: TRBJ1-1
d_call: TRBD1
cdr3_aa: CASSPGQGETEAFF
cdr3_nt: TGTGCCAGCAGCCCGGGGCAGGGGGAGACTGAAGCTTTCTTT

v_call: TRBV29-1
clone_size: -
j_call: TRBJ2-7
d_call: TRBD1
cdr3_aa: CSARDRAGEQYF
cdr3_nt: TGCAGCGCCCGGGACAGGGCCGGCGAGCAGTACTTC

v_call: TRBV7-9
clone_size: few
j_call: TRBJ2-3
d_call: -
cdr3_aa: CASSLGTDGRYF
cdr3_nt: TGTGCCAGCAGCTTAGGAACCGATGGCAGGTATTTT

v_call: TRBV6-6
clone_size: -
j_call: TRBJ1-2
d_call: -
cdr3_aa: CASSPPGTHYGYTF
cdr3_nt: TGTGCCAGCAGTCCGCCCGGGACCCACTATGGCTACACCTTC

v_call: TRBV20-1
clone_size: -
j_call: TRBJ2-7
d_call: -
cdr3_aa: CSARPGLEYEQYF
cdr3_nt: TGCAGTGCTAGACCAGGCTTAGAATACGAGCAGTACTTC

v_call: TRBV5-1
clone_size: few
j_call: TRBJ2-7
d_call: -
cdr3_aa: CASSLGSGTYEQYF
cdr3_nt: TGCGCCAGCAGCTTGGGATCAGGGACCTACGAGCAGTACTTC

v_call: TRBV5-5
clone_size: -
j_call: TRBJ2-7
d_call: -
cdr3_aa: CASDGGTYEQYF
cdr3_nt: TGTGCCAGCGACGGGGGAACTTACGAGCAGTACTTC

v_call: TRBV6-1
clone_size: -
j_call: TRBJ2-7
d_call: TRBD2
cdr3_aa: CASSEGLAGSYEQYF
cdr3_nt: TGTGCCAGCAGTGAAGGACTAGCGGGGAGTTACGAGCAGTACTTC

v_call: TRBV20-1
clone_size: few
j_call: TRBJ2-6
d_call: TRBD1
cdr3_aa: CSASPGQGASSGANVLTF
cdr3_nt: TGCAGTGCTAGTCCGGGACAGGGGGCCAGCTCTGGGGCCAACGTCCTGACTTTC

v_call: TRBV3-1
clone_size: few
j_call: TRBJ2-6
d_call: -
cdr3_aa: CASSQDFRSGANVLTF
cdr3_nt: TGTGCCAGCAGCCAAGATTTCCGATCTGGGGCCAACGTCCTGACTTTC